This T cell receptor (beta chain) emerged from a study of beta chain features in type 1 diabetes. Every bit of the isolated RNA underwent reverse transcription, so sequencing read expressed TCRB transcripts. Naive, central memory and regulatory T cell samples produced a mean of about 3.5 million reads. The data were produced by immunoSEQ multiplex PCR, yet TCRdb's version contains in-frame clones alone and is incomplete. The sample gives around 200,000 clones, less than 15% of which show up once; 0.55% to 0.8% is in the top ten. CD4+ cells of the naive, central memory, regulatory and stem cell-like memory types were sorted via CD45RO/CCR7/CD25/CD127/CD95/CD27. Trimming shortened V by 3 bases and J by 0 bases, and 3 bases separated the two germline ends. The CDR3 has 12 residues. Germline CDR1 is SGHTA and CDR2 is FQGNSA. This clone came up a few times. The same CDR3 is also encoded by other DNA sequences in this sample.

This sequence joins TRBV7-2 and TRBJ2-7, with D unresolved. The sequencing input was central memory CD4+ T cells from blood. This TCR was sampled from a woman younger than 30 in good health. The CDR3 here is CASSFSSYEQYF. DNA of the CDR3: TGTGCCAGCAGCTTCAGCTCCTACGAGCAGTACTTC.